The 12 T cell receptor beta chains reported below all come from one sample, sequenced in a study of vaccination effects on CD4 cells after COVID-19. Which antigens these TCRs recognize remains unknown. Data came from immunoSEQ multiplex PCR; TCRdb stores just in-frame clones and leaves some out. The table has under 40,000 clones, roughly two thirds seen once. Culture proceeded for under twelve days, and CD4+ T cells were then isolated. Source: CD4+ T cells from PBMCs cultured without peptide, taken before COVID-19 vaccination. The receptors here all came from a human donor who received a COVID-19 vaccine.

The V call is TRBV2, the J call TRBJ2-1, with D possibly TRBD2 on 5 matching bases. The V gene lost 3 bases and the J gene lost 9 bases, with 6 bases spanning the gap. The germline V gene has CDR1 SNHLY and CDR2 FYNNEI. The CDR3 has 11 amino acids. The CDR3 region is CASSDEGEQFF. The CDR3 bases are TGTGCCAGCAGTGATGAGGGTGAGCAGTTCTTC.

The rearrangement uses TRBV7-8 and TRBJ2-6, with D perhaps matching TRBD2 (6 bases). Germline CDR1 and CDR2: SGHVS and FQNEAQ. The CDR3 has 18 amino acids. Trimming pared 4 bases from V and 2 bases from J, leaving 18 bases between. The CDR3 coding sequence is TGTGCCAGCAGCTCATACACTAGCCCTCTGGCTGGGGCCAACGTCCTGACTTTC. Protein sequence: CASSSYTSPLAGANVLTF.

The V gene is TRBV4-2, the J gene TRBJ2-7, with 7 bases fitting TRBD2. Germline V CDR1 and CDR2: LGHNA, YNFKEQ. The CDR3 spans 14 residues. V lost 4 bases and J lost 0; bases outside the gene matches: 3. CDR3 DNA sequence: TGTGCCAGCAGCCGGGGGGGTAGCTCCTACGAGCAGTACTTC. Amino acid sequence: CASSRGGSSYEQYF.

The rearrangement joins TRBV6-2 or TRBV6-3 to TRBJ2-2, with D uncertain. This CDR3 contains 13 residues. The V and J ends lost 2 bases and 3 bases respectively, with 4 bases between them. Germline values: CDR1 MNHEY, CDR2 SVGEGT. CDR3 protein: CASSYLDTGELFF. CDR3 sequence (DNA): TGTGCCAGCAGTTACCTCGACACCGGGGAGCTGTTTTTT.

This clone is labeled as medium-sized. The chain is built from TRBV5-6 and TRBJ1-2, with a tentative D call TRBD1 (5 bases). Germline CDR1 and CDR2: SGHDT and YYEEEE. V was trimmed by 1 base and J by 4 bases, leaving 11 bases between them. This CDR3 contains 14 residues. The chain's CDR3 is CASSLQAGVYGYTF. As DNA, the CDR3 is TGTGCCAGCAGCTTGCAGGCGGGGGTCTATGGCTACACCTTC.

The chain has TRBV5-4 and TRBJ2-5; tentative D call: TRBD2 (5 bases). Germline V lookup: CDR1 SGHNT, CDR2 YYREEE (reference sequence). The CDR3 contains 13 residues. V was cut by 0 bases and J by 5 bases, with 8 bases left in between. This CDR3 is CASSLAGWETQYF. The CDR3 DNA follows: TGTGCCAGCAGCTTGGCGGGGTGGGAGACCCAGTACTTC.

The V and J genes are TRBV24-1 and TRBJ2-2; 7 bases are shared with TRBD2. Germline CDR1 and CDR2: KGHDR and SFDVKD. Germline trimming cut 4 bases from V and 3 bases from J; bases unmatched to any gene: 1. There are 14 residues in the CDR3. The CDR3 sequence is CATSEGGDTGELFF. The DNA of the CDR3 is TGTGCCACCAGTGAGGGGGGGGACACCGGGGAGCTGTTTTTT.

This clone appeared a few times. This chain links TRBV7-2 with TRBJ2-5, with unresolved D. Per germline, CDR1 SGHTA and CDR2 FQGNSA. This CDR3 spans 15 amino acids. V was clipped by 7 bases and J by 4 bases, with 19 bases between them. Written as DNA, the CDR3 is TGTGCCAGCACCTTCTCCGTCCTGTCCGCAGAGACCCAGTACTTC. Protein sequence: CASTFSVLSAETQYF.

The chain carries TRBV5-5 and TRBJ1-3; 11 nucleotides match TRBD1. After removal of 4 bases from V and 0 bases from J, the junction contained 15 bases not matched to a gene. CDR1 and CDR2 (germline): SGHKS, YYEKEE (reference sequence). This CDR3 has 20 residues. The chain's CDR3 is CASSQDRWTGGLFSGNTIYF. Here the CDR3 DNA reads TGTGCCAGCAGCCAGGATCGGTGGACAGGGGGCCTTTTCTCTGGAAACACCATATATTTT.

This clone appeared a few times. V and J are TRBV3-1 (or the pseudogene TRBV3-2) and TRBJ1-6; D remains unclear. The CDR3 loop spans 14 amino acids. From germline, CDR1 is LGHDT and CDR2 YNNKEL (reference sequence). V lost 6 bases and J 7 bases, leaving 13 bases between the germline ends. The CDR3 is CASRLVVPNSPLHF. For the CDR3, the DNA is TGTGCCAGCAGGTTAGTCGTCCCCAATTCACCCCTCCACTTT.

This rearrangement joins TRBV27 to TRBJ1-2; D is perhaps TRBD1 (5 bases). The CDR3 loop spans 13 amino acids. Trimming shortened V by 3 bases and J by 4 bases, and 9 bases separated the two germline ends. From germline, CDR1 is MNHEY and CDR2 SMNVEV (reference sequence). The chain's CDR3 is CASSFGGRYGYTF. CDR3 DNA: TGTGCCAGCAGTTTCGGGGGACGCTATGGCTACACCTTC.

The chain employs TRBV7-8 and TRBJ1-6; the match to TRBD1 covers 7 bases. The V gene's germline CDR1 is SGHVS and CDR2 FQNEAQ. CDR3 length equals 18 residues. V lost 6 bases, J lost 0 bases, and 11 bases stayed unmatched. The CDR3 loop reads CASRSDREGSSYNSPLHF. CDR3 sequence (DNA): TGTGCCAGCAGATCAGACAGGGAGGGGAGCTCCTATAATTCACCCCTCCACTTT.